The next 30 T cell receptor beta chains were all read from a single sample in a study of T cells in Graves' hyperthyroidism and ophthalmopathy. The TCR beta CDR3 regions underwent amplification using RNA transcripts as the source. The TCR CDR3 was amplified in a first-round RT-PCR using the HTBI primer set. MiXCR was run by TCRdb on the multiplex PCR reads, yielding one entry per CDR3 protein. The table records about 300,000 distinct CDR3 sequences, approximately 19% of them present only once. The sequencing sample was made of blood. Receptors originate from a man aged 50 or older with Graves' ophthalmopathy.

This clonotype came up many times. This rearrangement joins TRBV7-8 to TRBJ1-4; 9 bases agree with TRBD1. V lost 5 bases and J lost 5; bases outside the gene matches: 6. Germline lookup yields CDR1 SGHVS and CDR2 FQNEAQ. This CDR3 spans 15 amino acids. The DNA for the CDR3 is TGTGCCAGCAGCCTATCCGGGACAGGGAATGAAAAACTGTTTTTT. Translating it yields CASSLSGTGNEKLFF.

This clonotype was counted between two and nine times. The genes are TRBV15 and TRBJ2-2; weak D call: TRBD2 (6 bases). This CDR3 region has 16 residues. V lost 4 bases to trimming and J lost 4 bases, with 16 bases between them. From germline, CDR1 is LNHNV and CDR2 YYDKDF (reference sequence). This CDR3 reads CATSTGGIQGTGELFF. The CDR3 bases are TGTGCCACCAGCACAGGAGGGATTCAGGGCACCGGGGAGCTGTTTTTT.

This clonotype came up a few times. CDR3 DNA sequence: TGTGCCAGCAGCTACAGGGGTAGGACTAGCGGGAGGGCCCAGTTCTTC. Residues: CASSYRGRTSGRAQFF. This chain uses TRBV7-6 with TRBJ2-1; 15 positions match TRBD2. This CDR3 has 16 amino acids. CDR1 and CDR2 (germline): SGHVS, FNYEAQ. After removal of 4 bases from V and 13 bases from J, the junction contained 11 bases not matched to a gene.

The rearrangement uses TRBV9 and TRBJ2-3; no definite D call. CDR1 is SGDLS, CDR2 YYNGEE, per germline. The germline V and J ends were trimmed by 3 bases and 5 bases, with 13 bases remaining between them. There are 14 residues in the CDR3. CDR3 loop: CASSDLGPIDTQYF. CDR3 DNA sequence: TGTGCCAGCAGCGATCTTGGTCCCATAGATACGCAGTATTTT. The whole variable domain, remainder taken from reference TRBV9 and TRBJ2-3, is DSGVTQTPKHLITATGQRVTLRCSPRSGDLSVYWYQQSLDQGLQFLIQYYNGEERAKGNILERFSAQQFPDLHSELNLSSLELGDSALYFCASSDLGPIDTQYFGPGTRLTVL.

The CDR3 reads CASSSARTGVGETQYF. The CDR3 region has the DNA TGCGCCAGCAGCTCGGCGAGGACAGGGGTGGGGGAGACCCAGTACTTC. The V call is TRBV5-1, the J call TRBJ2-5, with 9 bases lining up with TRBD1. The length of the CDR3 is 16 residues. The germline CDR1 and CDR2 sequences are SGHRS and YFSETQ. Germline trimming cut 3 bases from V and 5 bases from J; bases unmatched to any gene: 11.

The chain has TRBV7-9 and TRBJ2-2; 7 bases are shared with TRBD1. This CDR3 has 15 residues. Losses at the gene ends were 6 bases for V and 0 bases for J; bases not matched to a gene: 4. Germline CDR1 and CDR2: SEHNR and FQNEAQ (reference sequence). This CDR3 is CASRVTGANTGELFF. As DNA, the CDR3 is TGTGCCAGCAGAGTTACAGGGGCGAACACCGGGGAGCTGTTTTTT.

At least ten counts were recorded for this clonotype. The chain employs TRBV27 and TRBJ1-6, with D possibly being TRBD1 (5 bases). This CDR3 is 16 amino acids long. The V and J ends lost 4 bases and 4 bases respectively, with 14 bases between them. CDR1 is MNHEY, CDR2 SMNVEV, per germline (reference sequence). The CDR3 DNA reads TGTGCCAGCAGTTCTGGGGCGGCGGGTTATAATTCACCCCTCCACTTT. Translation gives CASSSGAAGYNSPLHF.

V and J are TRBV6-1 and TRBJ1-1; 7 bases are a match to TRBD1. Trimming took 4 bases from V and 5 from J; bases not matched to a gene: 10. The germline V gene encodes CDR1 MNHNS and CDR2 SASEGT. This CDR3 spans 15 amino acids. CDR3 protein: CASSARQGRLTEAFF. The CDR3 DNA reads as TGTGCCAGCAGTGCAAGACAGGGACGACTGACTGAAGCTTTCTTT.

The chain has TRBV27 and TRBJ1-6; the D gene is possibly TRBD1 (6 bases). CDR1 and CDR2 (germline): MNHEY, SMNVEV (reference sequence). V shed 2 bases and J shed 0 bases, with 17 bases lying between them. The CDR3 has 19 amino acids. The CDR3 DNA sequence: TGTGCCAGCAGTTTAACGGGGGCGCGGGGTGGCTCCTATAATTCACCCCTCCACTTT. It specifies CASSLTGARGGSYNSPLHF.

This clonotype was picked up a small number of times. V and J are TRBV9 and TRBJ2-3, with a weak D call TRBD2 (6 bases). V was cut by 4 bases and J by 2 bases, with 11 bases left in between. The germline V gene encodes CDR1 SGDLS and CDR2 YYNGEE. This CDR3 contains 14 residues. CDR3 residues: CASSPRTNTDTQYF. CDR3 bases: TGTGCCAGCAGCCCCAGGACTAACACAGATACGCAGTATTTT.

This clonotype has a count of ten or more. The CDR3: CASSLGGTGGMNTEAFF. CDR3 in DNA: TGTGCCAGCAGTTTAGGTGGGACAGGGGGAATGAACACTGAAGCTTTCTTT. This chain links TRBV28 with TRBJ1-1; 11 bases fit TRBD1. The germline CDR1 and CDR2 sequences are MDHEN and SYDVKM. There are 17 residues in the CDR3. V trimming: 2 bases; J trimming: 0 bases; junction bases outside the gene matches: 5.

This clonotype was counted at least ten times. The rearrangement joins TRBV6-1 to TRBJ2-7; 9 nucleotides match TRBD2. This CDR3 is built from 15 residues. The J segment lost 5 bases and the V segment lost 3 bases, leaving 8 bases of the junction unmatched. From germline, CDR1 is MNHNS and CDR2 SASEGT. The CDR3 spells CASSESLAGPHEQYF. The CDR3 coding sequence is TGTGCCAGCAGTGAGAGCCTAGCGGGACCCCACGAGCAGTACTTC.

The chain carries TRBV14 and TRBJ1-4; the match to TRBD1 covers 8 bases. Losses at the gene ends were 4 bases for V and 4 bases for J; bases not matched to a gene: 11. Germline V gene lookup returns CDR1 SGHDN and CDR2 FVKESK. The CDR3 covers 17 residues. The DNA of the CDR3 is TGTGCCAGCAGCCGCCGGGACAGGAGAGGGTTTAATGAAAAACTGTTTTTT. It codes for CASSRRDRRGFNEKLFF.

The chain joins TRBV27 to TRBJ2-1; no reliable D call. The V gene lost 6 bases and the J gene lost 8 bases, with 17 bases spanning the gap. CDR3 length: 14 residues. The V gene's germline CDR1 is MNHEY and CDR2 SMNVEV (reference sequence). The chain's CDR3 is CASSSFGLKDEQFF. The DNA for the CDR3 is TGTGCCAGCAGCTCGTTCGGGTTAAAGGATGAGCAGTTCTTC.

This clonotype was picked up many times. This chain links TRBV6-1 with TRBJ2-3; tentative D call: TRBD1 (6 bases). The CDR3 consists of 14 residues. Between the trimmed V and J ends, which lost 5 bases and 2 bases, there was a span of 11 bases. CDR1 and CDR2 (germline): MNHNS, SASEGT. CDR3 sequence (DNA): TGTGCCAGCAGTCCGGACAGCGTCACAGATACGCAGTATTTT. It specifies CASSPDSVTDTQYF.

The gene calls are TRBV19 and TRBJ2-6, with 11 bases that match TRBD1. J lost 0 bases, V lost 6 bases, and 4 bases had no gene match. Germline CDR1 reads LNHDA; CDR2 reads SQIVND (reference sequence). This CDR3 contains 17 residues. This CDR3 is CASRWGTGGSGANVLTF. For the CDR3, the DNA is TGTGCCAGTAGATGGGGGACAGGGGGCTCTGGGGCCAACGTCCTGACTTTC.

This clonotype was recorded at least ten times. The gene calls are TRBV7-2 and TRBJ2-3; unclear D gene. Trimming took 5 bases from V and 4 from J, leaving 10 bases between them. CDR1 is SGHTA, CDR2 FQGNSA, per germline. The CDR3 runs 13 residues. DNA of the CDR3: TGTGCCAGCAGCCCCTCGGCCGCAGATACGCAGTATTTT. Residues: CASSPSAADTQYF.

This chain uses TRBV20-1 with TRBJ2-7; tentative D call: TRBD1 (6 bases). The germline gives CDR1 DFQATT, CDR2 SNEGSKA (reference sequence). V dropped 3 bases and J dropped 1 base, with 10 bases sitting between them. The CDR3 is 13 amino acids. The CDR3 DNA reads TGCAGTGCTAGGGGGGCAGAGTCCTACGAGCAGTACTTC. This gives the protein CSARGAESYEQYF.

The chain recombines TRBV5-1 with TRBJ1-1; TRBD1 is a possible D gene (6 bases). V lost 2 bases and J 8 bases, leaving 16 bases between the germline ends. The V gene's germline CDR1 is SGHRS and CDR2 YFSETQ. This CDR3 comprises 14 residues. The CDR3 region is CASSFDAQGLEAFF. CDR3 in DNA: TGCGCCAGCAGCTTTGATGCACAGGGACTCGAAGCTTTCTTT.

The sample holds a few counts of this clonotype. The gene calls are TRBV19 and TRBJ2-2; the D is unclear. Germline V gene lookup returns CDR1 LNHDA and CDR2 SQIVND (reference sequence). The CDR3 spans 13 residues. The V gene lost 3 bases and the J gene lost 5 bases, with 7 bases spanning the gap. CDR3 residues: CASSIERTGELFF. Written as DNA, the CDR3 is TGTGCCAGTAGTATCGAGAGGACCGGGGAGCTGTTTTTT.

CDR3 loop: CASSYSITGKAEQYF. CDR3 nucleotides: TGTGCCAGCAGTTACTCGATTACAGGGAAGGCCGAGCAGTACTTC. This chain joins TRBV6-6 and TRBJ2-7; D may be TRBD1 (6 bases). Germline V gives CDR1 MNHNY, CDR2 SVGAGI (reference sequence). This CDR3 is built from 15 residues. With 0 bases removed from V and 6 bases from J, the gap between germline ends came to 15 bases.

V gene TRBV6-5 combines with J gene TRBJ2-5; D is undetermined. Germline lookup yields CDR1 MNHEY and CDR2 SVGAGI. The CDR3 runs to 14 residues. V lost 0 bases and J lost 2, with 7 bases in between. The CDR3: CASSYSVGQETQYF. Here the CDR3 DNA reads TGTGCCAGCAGTTACTCCGTGGGACAAGAGACCCAGTACTTC.

This chain links TRBV2 with TRBJ2-1, with 11 bases fitting TRBD2. After removal of 2 bases from V and 6 bases from J, the junction contained 6 bases not matched to a gene. The CDR3 covers 16 residues. The germline gives CDR1 SNHLY, CDR2 FYNNEI. CDR3 nucleotide sequence: TGTGCCAGCAGTGAACTAGCGGGAGGCCTCTCCAATGAGCAGTTCTTC. Encoded protein: CASSELAGGLSNEQFF.

This chain connects TRBV6-1 to TRBJ1-1, with TRBD1 matching 7 bases. The V segment lost 5 bases and the J segment 11 bases; nucleotides outside the gene matches: 11. The CDR3 runs 13 residues. Germline lookup yields CDR1 MNHNS and CDR2 SASEGT. The DNA of the CDR3 is TGTGCCAGCAGTTCAAGCGGACAGGTTCGCGCTTTCTTT. Its translation: CASSSSGQVRAFF.

This sequence joins TRBV4-1 and TRBJ2-7, with 10 bases that match TRBD1. This CDR3 is built from 17 residues. After removal of 2 bases from V and 0 bases from J, the junction contained 7 bases not matched to a gene. CDR1 and CDR2 (germline): MGHRA, YSYEKL. The CDR3 protein is CASSQPLGTGDSYEQYF. The CDR3 bases are TGCGCCAGCAGCCAACCCCTGGGGACAGGGGACTCCTACGAGCAGTACTTC.

This clonotype has only a few counts. The V gene is TRBV27, the J gene TRBJ2-3, with D possibly matching TRBD2 (5 bases). Germline CDR1 is MNHEY and CDR2 is SMNVEV (reference sequence). The CDR3 contains 16 residues. The V and J ends lost 7 bases and 0 bases respectively, with 17 bases between them. CDR3 protein: CASTALSARSTDTQYF. The CDR3 region has the DNA TGTGCCAGCACTGCCCTTAGCGCGAGAAGCACAGATACGCAGTATTTT.

The V gene is TRBV29-1, the J gene TRBJ2-7; possibly TRBD2 for D (5 bases). V was trimmed by 5 bases and J by 0 bases, leaving 8 bases between them. Germline V CDR1 and CDR2: SQVTM, ANQGSEA. CDR3 size: 12 residues. CDR3 sequence reads: CSVQRNSYEQYF. CDR3 nucleotides: TGCAGCGTTCAGCGGAACTCCTACGAGCAGTACTTC.

On this clonotype itself: The CDR3 ends on some other residue instead of the conserved phenylalanine or tryptophan, so this is likely a read error. V is TRBV20-1 and J is TRBJ1-2; D might be TRBD1 (6 bases). Germline assignment: CDR1 DFQATT and CDR2 SNEGSKA (reference sequence). The ends were cut back, 6 bases at V and 5 bases at J, with 13 bases in the middle. The CDR3 is 12 amino acids. Here the CDR3 DNA reads TGCAGTGCCCCGGACAGCCGATATGGCTACACCTCC. It specifies CSAPDSRYGYTS.

The chain is built from TRBV5-1 and TRBJ1-1; a possible D gene is TRBD1 (5 bases). The CDR3 is made up of 13 amino acids. V lost 4 bases and J lost 2, with 9 bases in between. CDR1 SGHRS and CDR2 YFSETQ come from the germline V gene. The chain's CDR3 is CASSRDSNTEAFF. The CDR3 DNA is TGCGCCAGCAGCCGCGACAGTAACACTGAAGCTTTCTTT.

CDR3 nucleotides: TGTGCCAGCAGACCCGGGACAGGGGACAATGAGCAGTTCTTC. It translates to CASRPGTGDNEQFF. The V gene is TRBV12-3 or TRBV12-4, the J gene TRBJ2-1, with 10 positions matching TRBD1. The V and J ends lost 6 bases and 5 bases, in that order; junction bases with no gene match: 4. The CDR3 sequence is 14 residues long.